This T cell receptor beta chain appears in the sequencing data of a study of T-cell reconstitution after alpha-beta-depleted transplantation in children. Findings and caveats of the study: Surviving recipient T cells and thymic progenitors produced the high day-60 TCRbeta diversity seen in some patients. By about two months after transplant, alpha-beta T cells reportedly arose from several hundred graft clones that had expanded. At the one-year point after transplant, T-cell counts and TCRbeta diversity were found to come mostly from T cells that had been newly produced.

Construction of the TCRbeta library involved unique molecular identifiers. TCRdb used MiXCR to reprocess the PCR reads, holding one entry per CDR3 protein. Of about 460,000 distinct CDR3 sequences in the sample, over 9.5% are singletons; the top ten hold 2% to 2.5%. This clonotype was seen at least ten times. Its specificity is unknown. Germline values: CDR1 SGHDT, CDR2 YYEEEE. The CDR3 is made up of 15 amino acids. With 3 bases clipped from V and 5 bases from J, the junction kept 10 bases outside the gene matches. This chain joins TRBV5-6 and TRBJ2-7; TRBD1 matches 8 bases. This receptor was taken from a child aged 2 to 9 with inherited bone marrow failure, due to receive a stem cell transplant. The input for sequencing was PBMCs, taken before TCRalphabeta/CD19-depleted stem cell transplant. The CDR3 here is CASSSSRGRPNEQYF. The DNA for the CDR3 is TGTGCCAGCAGCTCATCCAGGGGGCGCCCCAACGAGCAGTACTTC.